Sequencing of this T cell receptor (beta chain) was carried out in a study of T cells after posttransplantation cyclophosphamide. In this sample, this clone turned up a few times. Germline CDR1 is LNHDA and CDR2 is SQIVND (reference sequence). This CDR3 has 16 amino acids. V dropped 3 bases and J dropped 6 bases, with 20 bases sitting between them. Busulfan-fludarabine conditioning, marrow transplant, and cyclophosphamide on days +3 and +4 were administered. Measured with immunoSEQ multiplex PCR; TCRdb has only the in-frame clones, and not every one. The repertoire consists of about 27,000 clones, none detected only once.

The gene calls are TRBV19 and TRBJ2-5, with D possibly being TRBD1 (6 bases). The TCR originated in a male patient aged 18 to 35 who received an allogeneic stem cell transplant from a related donor, was CMV-positive, and had no GVHD. The graft donor may have given rise to some T cells. The source was PBMCs, collected after allogeneic stem cell transplant with posttransplant cyclophosphamide. CDR3 residues: CASSISAQGPRQTQYF. The CDR3, as DNA: TGTGCCAGTAGTATCTCCGCACAGGGCCCCCGGCAGACCCAGTACTTC.